This entry is about one TCR beta chain. Its antigen has not been determined. No quality values exist for individual bases; no much larger clone is one base distant. This sample was taken from a study of T cells in Graves' hyperthyroidism and ophthalmopathy (dated by TCRdb to the late 2010s). Regarding the research as a whole: Peripheral blood was sampled at the time of initial diagnosis, prior to any treatment. The paper reports TCR Vbeta CDR3 sequencing of fewer than 150 peripheral blood samples: some 44 ophthalmopathy, fewer than 80 hyperthyroidism and around 17 progressor patients. Thyroid tissue and blood T-cell repertoires from six Graves' hyperthyroidism patients were also compared in the study. Prospective prediction of ophthalmopathy was tested in an independent validation cohort consisting of 18 to 20 hyperthyroidism patients and some 16 patients who later progressed to ophthalmopathy. The roughly 91 discovery patients were randomly divided into training and test sets at a 7:3 ratio. After blood sampling, hyperthyroidism patients were treated with methimazole at a starting dose of 30 mg daily, and ophthalmopathy patients were treated with high-dose intravenous methylprednisolone. To identify distinguishing TCR V-J signatures, a discovery cohort of about a hundred patients was used, comprising under 45 with Graves' ophthalmopathy and 55 to 65 with stable Graves' hyperthyroidism. What the study reported, not specific to this receptor: In validation, the model predicted progression to ophthalmopathy a median of 6.5 months before onset, with roughly 71% sensitivity and around 76% specificity. Blood samples also contained most of the expanded thyroid clonotypes (frequency above 0.001), which suggests that blood repertoires may reflect thyroid immune responses. A model built on a 13 V-J signature distinguished ophthalmopathy from stable hyperthyroidism, reaching 85% to 90% sensitivity and around 81% specificity in cross-validation and 80%/75% in testing. Sample size was not statistically predetermined, and investigators were not blinded to group allocation.

Graves' hyperthyroidism was defined as stable when no progression to ophthalmopathy occurred over 18 months of follow-up. Hyperthyroidism patients were newly diagnosed, had a disease duration of under 2 months, and were aged 18 to 65 years. Patients with uncontrolled infections, other autoimmune diseases, pregnancy or lactation were excluded. Diagnoses relied on clinical symptoms, serum thyroxine and TRAb, thyroid ultrasound and orbital computed tomography. Ficoll-Paque density gradient centrifugation was used to isolate PBMCs from 8.5 to 10 ml of fresh peripheral blood. Trizol reagent was used to extract total RNA, and RNA quality was then checked on an Agilent 2100 Bioanalyzer. The TCR beta CDR3 regions were amplified from the RNA transcripts. The first round of RT-PCR for the TCR CDR3 was performed with the HTBI primer set and the Qiagen OneStep RT-PCR kit. A second multiplex PCR round built the libraries, followed by size selection and purification. Paired-end sequencing of the libraries was performed with 100 bp reads on an Illumina HiSeq2000. The paper's data handling went like this. SOAPnuke was used to process the raw data, throwing out any read that contained adapters or uncalled bases, had a mean Phred below 15, or lacked an exact constant-primer or identifier match. High-quality paired reads were merged with COPE v1.2.5, and unique nucleotide sequences were defined as clonotypes. MiTCR v1.1 was used to align clonotypes to the IMGT TRBV, TRBD and TRBJ reference segments. Only V-J combinations with frequency above 0.0001, covering about 99% of repertoires, were analysed. The TCS score was defined as the ratio of F50 (clonal expansion) to E x V (chaos), calculated using BLOSUM62-based TCRdist between CDR3 peptides within each V-J. Welch's t-statistics and random forest reduced several hundred V-J features to about 13, which were used in a naive Bayes classifier (R e1071). TCRdb handled the public reads itself, with Q25 trimming in fastp and clone calling in MiXCR, and kept productive beta chains. Records with the same CDR3 protein are collapsed into one entry carrying the most frequent genes and DNA. For this entry, the V and J calls and clone size follow TCRdb and not the study's own pipeline. The sample table holds roughly 740,000 distinct CDR3 sequences, of which roughly 15% were seen once. The ten top clones hold under 10% of the sample.

This receptor was identified in a young man with Graves' hyperthyroidism. What was sequenced was blood.

The DNA sequence is TGTGCCAGCAGTTTGGGGGAGCGAACTGAAGCTTTCTTT. It encodes CASSLGERTEAFF. The V and J segments used are TRBV6-5 and TRBJ1-1; the D region possibly corresponds to TRBD1 (5 bases align). According to the germline V gene, CDR1 reads MNHEY and CDR2 reads SVGAGI. V is cut by 4 bases and J by 5 bases, and the space between the germline ends is 11 bases. The CDR3 measures 13 amino acids from cysteine to phenylalanine. The kept DNA is CDR3 alone, 39 bases in frame from the first base.